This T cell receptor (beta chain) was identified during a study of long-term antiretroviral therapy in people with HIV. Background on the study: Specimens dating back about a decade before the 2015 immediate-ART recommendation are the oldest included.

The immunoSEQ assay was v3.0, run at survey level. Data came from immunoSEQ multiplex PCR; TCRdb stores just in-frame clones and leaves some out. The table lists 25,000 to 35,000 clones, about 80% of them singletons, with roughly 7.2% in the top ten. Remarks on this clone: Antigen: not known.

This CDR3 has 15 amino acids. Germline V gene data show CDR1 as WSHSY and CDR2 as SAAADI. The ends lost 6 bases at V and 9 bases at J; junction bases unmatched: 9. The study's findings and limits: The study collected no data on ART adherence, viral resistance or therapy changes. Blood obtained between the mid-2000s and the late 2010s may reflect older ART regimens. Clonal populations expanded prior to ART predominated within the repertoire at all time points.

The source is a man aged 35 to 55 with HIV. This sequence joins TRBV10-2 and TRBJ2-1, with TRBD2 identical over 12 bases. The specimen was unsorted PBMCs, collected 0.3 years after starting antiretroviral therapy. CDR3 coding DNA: TGCGCCAGCAGCCCCGGGGCTAGCGGGGGGGGTGAGCAGTTCTTC. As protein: CASSPGASGGGEQFF.